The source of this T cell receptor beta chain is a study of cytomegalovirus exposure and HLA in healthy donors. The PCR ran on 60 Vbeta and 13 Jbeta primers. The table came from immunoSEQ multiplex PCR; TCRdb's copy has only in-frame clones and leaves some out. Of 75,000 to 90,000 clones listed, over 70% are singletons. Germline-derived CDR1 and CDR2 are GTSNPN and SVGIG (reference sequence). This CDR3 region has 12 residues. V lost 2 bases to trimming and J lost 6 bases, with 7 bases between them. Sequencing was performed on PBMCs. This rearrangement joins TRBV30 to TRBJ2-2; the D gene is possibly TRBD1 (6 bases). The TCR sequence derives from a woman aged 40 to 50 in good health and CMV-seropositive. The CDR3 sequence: CAWSSGAGELFF. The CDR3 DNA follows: TGTGCCTGGAGTTCAGGGGCCGGGGAGCTGTTTTTT. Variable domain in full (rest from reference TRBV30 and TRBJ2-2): SQTIHQWPATLVQPVGSPLSLECTVEGTSNPNLYWYRQAAGRGLQLLFYSVGIGQISSEVPQNLSASRPQDRQFILSSKKLLLSDSGFYLCAWSSGAGELFFGEGSRLTVL.